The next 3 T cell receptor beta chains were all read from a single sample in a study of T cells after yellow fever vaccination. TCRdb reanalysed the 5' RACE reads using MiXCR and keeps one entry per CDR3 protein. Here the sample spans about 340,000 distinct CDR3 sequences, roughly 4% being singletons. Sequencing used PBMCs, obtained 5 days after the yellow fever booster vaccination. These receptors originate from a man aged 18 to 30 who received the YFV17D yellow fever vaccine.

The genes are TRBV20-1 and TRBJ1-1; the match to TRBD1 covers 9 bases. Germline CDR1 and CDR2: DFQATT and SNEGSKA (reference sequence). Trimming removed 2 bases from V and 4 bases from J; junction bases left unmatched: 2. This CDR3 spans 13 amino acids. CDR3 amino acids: CSARTGGFTEAFF. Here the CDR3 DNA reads TGCAGTGCTAGAACAGGGGGCTTCACTGAAGCTTTCTTT.

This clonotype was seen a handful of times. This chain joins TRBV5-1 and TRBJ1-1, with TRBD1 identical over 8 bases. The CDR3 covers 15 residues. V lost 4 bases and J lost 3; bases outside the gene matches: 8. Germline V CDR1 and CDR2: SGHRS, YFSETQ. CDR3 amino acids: CASSSRQGPYTEAFF. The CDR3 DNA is TGCGCCAGCAGCAGTAGACAGGGGCCATACACTGAAGCTTTCTTT.

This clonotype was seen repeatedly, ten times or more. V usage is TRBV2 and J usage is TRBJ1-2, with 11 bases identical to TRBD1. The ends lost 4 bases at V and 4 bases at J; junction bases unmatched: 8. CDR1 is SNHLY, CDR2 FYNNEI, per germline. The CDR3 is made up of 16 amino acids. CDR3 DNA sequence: TGTGCCAGCAGTGGGGGGCGGACAGGGGGCGTCTATGGCTACACCTTC. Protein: CASSGGRTGGVYGYTF.